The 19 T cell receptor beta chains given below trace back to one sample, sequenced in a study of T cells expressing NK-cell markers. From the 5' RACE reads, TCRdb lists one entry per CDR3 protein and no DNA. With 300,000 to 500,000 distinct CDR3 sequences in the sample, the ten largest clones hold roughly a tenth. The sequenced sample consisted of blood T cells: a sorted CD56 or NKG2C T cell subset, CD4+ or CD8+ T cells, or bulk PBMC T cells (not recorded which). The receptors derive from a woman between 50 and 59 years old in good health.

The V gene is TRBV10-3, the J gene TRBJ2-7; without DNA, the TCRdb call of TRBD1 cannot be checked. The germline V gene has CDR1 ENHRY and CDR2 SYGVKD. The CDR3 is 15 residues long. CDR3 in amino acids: CAISGGDNSYYEQYF.

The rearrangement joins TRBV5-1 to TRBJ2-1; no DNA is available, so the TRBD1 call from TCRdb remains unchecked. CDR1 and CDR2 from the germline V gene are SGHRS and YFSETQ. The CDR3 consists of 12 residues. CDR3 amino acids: CASSHDSLKQFF.

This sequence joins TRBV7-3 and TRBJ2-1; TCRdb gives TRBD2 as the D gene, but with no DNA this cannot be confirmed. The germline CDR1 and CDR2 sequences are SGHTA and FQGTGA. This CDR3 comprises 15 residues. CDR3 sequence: CASSLGTSGYNEQFF.

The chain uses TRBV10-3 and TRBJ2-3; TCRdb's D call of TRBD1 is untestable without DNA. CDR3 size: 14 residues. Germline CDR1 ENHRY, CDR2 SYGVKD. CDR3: CAISESGAPDTQYF.

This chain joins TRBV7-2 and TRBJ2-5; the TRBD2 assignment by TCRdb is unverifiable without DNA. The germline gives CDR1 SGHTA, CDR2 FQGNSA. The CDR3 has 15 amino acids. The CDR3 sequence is CASSLGRVDQETQYF.

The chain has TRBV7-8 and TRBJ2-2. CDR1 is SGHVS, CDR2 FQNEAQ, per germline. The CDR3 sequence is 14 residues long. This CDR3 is CASSPSGSIGELFF.

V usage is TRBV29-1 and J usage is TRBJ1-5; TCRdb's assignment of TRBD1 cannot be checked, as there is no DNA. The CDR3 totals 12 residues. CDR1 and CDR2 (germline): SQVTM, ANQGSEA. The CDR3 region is CSVRGSNQPQHF. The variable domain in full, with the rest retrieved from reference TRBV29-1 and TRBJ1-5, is SAVISQKPSRDICQRGTSLTIQCQVDSQVTMMFWYRQQPGQSLTLIATANQGSEATYESGFVIDKFPISRPNLTFSTLTVSNMSPEDSSIYLCSVRGSNQPQHFGDGTRLSIL.

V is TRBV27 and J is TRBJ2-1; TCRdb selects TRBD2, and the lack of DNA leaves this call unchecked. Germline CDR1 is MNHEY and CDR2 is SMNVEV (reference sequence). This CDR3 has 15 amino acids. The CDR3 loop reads CASKKGTATINEQFF.

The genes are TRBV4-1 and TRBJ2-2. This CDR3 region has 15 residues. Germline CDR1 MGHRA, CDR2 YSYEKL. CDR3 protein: CASSHSRMNTGELFF.

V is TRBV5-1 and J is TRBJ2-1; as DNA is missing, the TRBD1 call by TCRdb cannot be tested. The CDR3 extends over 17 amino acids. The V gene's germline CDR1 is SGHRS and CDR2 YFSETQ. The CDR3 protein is CASSLGLRDRGSNEQFF.

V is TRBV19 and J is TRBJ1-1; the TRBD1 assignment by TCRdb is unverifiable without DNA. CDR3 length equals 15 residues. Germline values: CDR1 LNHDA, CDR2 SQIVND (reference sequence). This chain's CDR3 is CASRARGDLNTEAFF.

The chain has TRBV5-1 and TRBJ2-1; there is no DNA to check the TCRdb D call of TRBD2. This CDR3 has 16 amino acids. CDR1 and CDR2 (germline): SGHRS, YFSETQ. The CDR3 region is CASSARLAGVSNEQFF. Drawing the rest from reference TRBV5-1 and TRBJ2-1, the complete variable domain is KAGVTQTPRYLIKTRGQQVTLSCSPISGHRSVSWYQQTPGQGLQFLFEYFSETQRNKGNFPGRFSGRQFSNSRSEMNVSTLELGDSALYLCASSARLAGVSNEQFFGPGTRLTVL.

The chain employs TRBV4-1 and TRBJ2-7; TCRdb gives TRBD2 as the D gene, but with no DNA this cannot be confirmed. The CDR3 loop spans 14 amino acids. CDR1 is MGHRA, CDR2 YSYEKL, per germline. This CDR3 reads CASRTGTSGYEQYF.

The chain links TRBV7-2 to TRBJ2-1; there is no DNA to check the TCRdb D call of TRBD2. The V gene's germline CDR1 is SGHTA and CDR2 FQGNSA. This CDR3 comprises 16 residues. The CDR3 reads CASSSGLAGGFNEQFF.

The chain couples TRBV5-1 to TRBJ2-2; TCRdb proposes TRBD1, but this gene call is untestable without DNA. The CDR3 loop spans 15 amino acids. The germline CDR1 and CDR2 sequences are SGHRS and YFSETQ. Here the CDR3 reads CASSPTGVLGGELFF.

Here the CDR3 reads CASSYRTGHNTGELFF. V usage is TRBV6-6 and J usage is TRBJ2-2; TCRdb designates TRBD1, a call that cannot be tested without DNA. Germline lookup yields CDR1 MNHNY and CDR2 SVGAGI (reference sequence). The CDR3 length is 16 residues.

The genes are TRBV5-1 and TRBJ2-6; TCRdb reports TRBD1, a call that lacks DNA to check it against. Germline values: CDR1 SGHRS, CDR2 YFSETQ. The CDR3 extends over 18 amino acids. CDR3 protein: CASSGRTGGDSGANVLTF.

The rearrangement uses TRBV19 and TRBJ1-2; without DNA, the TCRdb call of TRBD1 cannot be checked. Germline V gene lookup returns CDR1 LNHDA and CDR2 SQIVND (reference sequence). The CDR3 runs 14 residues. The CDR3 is CASSGQGRGYGYTF.

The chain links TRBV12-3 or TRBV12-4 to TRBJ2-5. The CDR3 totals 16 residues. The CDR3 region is CASSLPGRMYQETQYF.